This T cell receptor (beta chain) was identified in a study of blood T cells in healthy people across ages. Germline V gene sequence: CDR1 SGDLS, CDR2 YYNGEE. The CDR3 has 15 amino acids. Trimming took 3 bases from V and 4 from J; bases not matched to a gene: 8. Using a J-beta primer mix together with a sample-barcoded 5' primer, a second PCR was run for roughly 7 to 11 cycles. TCRdb called the 5' RACE reads again in MiXCR, with one record for every CDR3 protein. The sample consists of 1.5 million to 2 million distinct CDR3 sequences, 49% of them appearing once. The source of this sequence is a middle-aged woman in good health. The gene calls are TRBV9 and TRBJ1-1; 8 nucleotides match TRBD1. Material for sequencing was blood. The CDR3 loop is CASSAGQGLGTEAFF. The CDR3 DNA sequence: TGTGCCAGCAGCGCCGGACAGGGATTGGGCACTGAAGCTTTCTTT.